The TCR beta chain under discussion was sequenced for a study of CD8 T cells in ankylosing spondylitis (dated by TCRdb to about 2017). About the study as a whole: The study profiled T cell receptor beta repertoires in healthy donors and ankylosing spondylitis patients to find disease-linked TCR variants. The full study cohort was made up of under 30 ankylosing spondylitis patients and 108 healthy donors. Samples of peripheral blood were taken, and for ankylosing spondylitis patients, synovial fluid was collected as well.

Data came from an Illumina MiSeq. Quantitative 5'-RACE with molecular barcodes was the method used to prepare the TCR beta libraries. On the authors' methods: A new computational method, built on a probabilistic model of VDJ rearrangement, was used to identify disease-linked TCR variants. TCRdb handled the public reads itself, with Q25 trimming in fastp and clone calling in MiXCR, and kept productive beta chains. Every CDR3 protein is listed once, alongside the most common genes and DNA of its rows. It is TCRdb's table, rather than the study itself, that gives the V and J calls and clone size. In this sample the table shows around 23,000 distinct CDR3 sequences, 17% of which occur a single time. The top ten hold 28% of the sample. A note on this clonotype: The specificity of this receptor is unknown. The record has no base qualities; no much larger clone is one base away.

Its CDR3 holds 15 amino acids, cysteine through phenylalanine. Solely the CDR3 DNA is kept, with 45 bases framed from the first base. Unmatched junction bases come to 5, with V trimmed by 6 bases and J by 2 bases. Study-wide findings and limitations: A CD8+ phenotype was shown by the disease-linked clones, which were found at relatively low frequencies in peripheral blood. According to the report, matched synovial fluid samples from ankylosing spondylitis patients were significantly enriched for the disease-linked clones. Blood from ankylosing spondylitis patients appeared to be characterized by a TCR beta motif composed of under ten highly homologous amino acid variants. Some motif variants had previously been reported in the synovial fluid and blood of reactive arthritis patients, which suggests shared mechanisms of disease initiation.

The sample was blood. This receptor was identified in a male donor with ankylosing spondylitis or in good health (not recorded which). The chain is assembled from TRBV12-3 or TRBV12-4 and TRBJ2-1; 9 bases in between match TRBD2. At the DNA level, the sequence is TGTGCCAGCAGCTCTAGCGGGAAGACCTACAATGAGCAGTTCTTC. Its translation is CASSSSGKTYNEQFF.